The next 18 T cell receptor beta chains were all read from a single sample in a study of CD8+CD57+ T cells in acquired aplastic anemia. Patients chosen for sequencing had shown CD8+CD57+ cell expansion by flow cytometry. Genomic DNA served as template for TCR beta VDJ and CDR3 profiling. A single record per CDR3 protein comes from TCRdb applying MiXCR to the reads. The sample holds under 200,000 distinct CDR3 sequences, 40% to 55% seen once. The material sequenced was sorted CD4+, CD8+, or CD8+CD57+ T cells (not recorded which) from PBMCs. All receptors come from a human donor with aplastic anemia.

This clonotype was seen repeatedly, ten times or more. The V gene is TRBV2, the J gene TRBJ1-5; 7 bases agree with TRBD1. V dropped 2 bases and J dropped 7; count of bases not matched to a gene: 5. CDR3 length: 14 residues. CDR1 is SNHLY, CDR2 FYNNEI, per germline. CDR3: CASSEQGVGQPQHF. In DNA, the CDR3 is TGTGCCAGCAGTGAACAGGGGGTGGGACAGCCCCAGCATTTT.

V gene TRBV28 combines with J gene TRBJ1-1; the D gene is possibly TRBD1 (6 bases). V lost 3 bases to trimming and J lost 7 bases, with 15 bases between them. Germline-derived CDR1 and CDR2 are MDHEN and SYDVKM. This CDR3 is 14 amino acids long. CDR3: CASSFVAGVLEAFF. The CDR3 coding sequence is TGTGCCAGCAGTTTTGTGGCAGGGGTGCTTGAAGCTTTCTTT.

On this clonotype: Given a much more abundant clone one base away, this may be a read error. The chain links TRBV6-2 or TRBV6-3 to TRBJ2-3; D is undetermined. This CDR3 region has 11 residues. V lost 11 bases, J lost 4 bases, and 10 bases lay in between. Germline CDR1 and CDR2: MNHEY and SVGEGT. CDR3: CACTAADTQYF. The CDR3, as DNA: TGTGCCTGCACAGCTGCAGATACGCAGTATTTT.

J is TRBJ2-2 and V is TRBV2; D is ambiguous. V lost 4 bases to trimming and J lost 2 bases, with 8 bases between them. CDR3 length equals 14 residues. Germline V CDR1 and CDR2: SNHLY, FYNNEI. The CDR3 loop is CASSVLKNTGELFF. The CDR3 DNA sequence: TGTGCCAGCAGTGTACTTAAAAACACCGGGGAGCTGTTTTTT.

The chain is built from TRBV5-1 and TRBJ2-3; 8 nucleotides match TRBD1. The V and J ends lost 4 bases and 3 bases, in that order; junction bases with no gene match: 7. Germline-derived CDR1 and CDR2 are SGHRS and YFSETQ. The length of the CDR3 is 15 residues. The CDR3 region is CASSPPQGATDTQYF. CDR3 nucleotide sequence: TGCGCCAGCAGCCCCCCGCAGGGGGCTACAGATACGCAGTATTTT.

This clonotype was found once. The CDR3 is CASSRTETGEKLFF. The CDR3 nucleotides read TGTGCCAGCAGCCGGACCGAAACGGGGGAAAAACTGTTTTTT. V usage is TRBV11-2 and J usage is TRBJ1-4; D not certain. In germline, CDR1 is SGHAT, CDR2 FQNNGV. The CDR3 spans 14 residues. V lost 5 bases and J 8 bases, leaving 15 bases between the germline ends.

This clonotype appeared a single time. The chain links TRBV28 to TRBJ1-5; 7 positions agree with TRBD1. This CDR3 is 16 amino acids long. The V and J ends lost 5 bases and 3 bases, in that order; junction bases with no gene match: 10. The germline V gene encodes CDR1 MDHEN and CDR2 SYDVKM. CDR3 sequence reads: CASSLRTGLDNQPQHF. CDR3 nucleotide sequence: TGTGCCAGCAGTCTACGGACAGGCTTGGACAATCAGCCCCAGCATTTT.

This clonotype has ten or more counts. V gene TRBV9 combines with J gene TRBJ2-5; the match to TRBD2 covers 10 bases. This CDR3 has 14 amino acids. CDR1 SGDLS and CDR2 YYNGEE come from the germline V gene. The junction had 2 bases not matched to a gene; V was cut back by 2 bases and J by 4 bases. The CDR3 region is CASSVRLAGETQYF. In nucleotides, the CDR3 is TGTGCCAGCAGCGTTAGACTAGCGGGAGAGACCCAGTACTTC.

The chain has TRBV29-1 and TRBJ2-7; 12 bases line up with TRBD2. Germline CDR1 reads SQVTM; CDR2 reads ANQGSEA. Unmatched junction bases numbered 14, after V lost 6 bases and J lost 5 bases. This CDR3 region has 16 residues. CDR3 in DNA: TGCAGCGTCGCCCTGGGACTAGCGGGCGGTGGTAACGAGCAGTACTTC. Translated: CSVALGLAGGGNEQYF.

The CDR3 DNA reads as TGCGCCAGCACCGGAGGGGGAGAACCGGGACACAACACTGAAGCTTTCTTT. Residues: CASTGGGEPGHNTEAFF. The rearrangement links TRBV10-2 to TRBJ1-1, with a possible D match to TRBD1 (6 bases). V lost 7 bases to trimming and J lost 2 bases, with 23 bases between them. This CDR3 contains 17 residues. The germline V gene encodes CDR1 WSHSY and CDR2 SAAADI.

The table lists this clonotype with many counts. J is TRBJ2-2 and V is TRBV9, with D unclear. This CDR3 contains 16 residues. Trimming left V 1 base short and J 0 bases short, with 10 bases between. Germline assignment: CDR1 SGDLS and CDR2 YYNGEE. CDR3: CASSVSESANTGELFF. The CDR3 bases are TGTGCCAGCAGCGTATCGGAGTCAGCGAACACCGGGGAGCTGTTTTTT. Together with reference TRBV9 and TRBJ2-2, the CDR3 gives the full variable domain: DSGVTQTPKHLITATGQRVTLRCSPRSGDLSVYWYQQSLDQGLQFLIQYYNGEERAKGNILERFSAQQFPDLHSELNLSSLELGDSALYFCASSVSESANTGELFFGEGSRLTVL.

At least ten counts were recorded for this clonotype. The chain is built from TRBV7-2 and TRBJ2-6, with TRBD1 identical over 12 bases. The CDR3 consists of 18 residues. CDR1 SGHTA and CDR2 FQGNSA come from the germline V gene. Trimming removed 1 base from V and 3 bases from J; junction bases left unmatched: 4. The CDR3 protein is CASSLDGTGGFGANVLTF. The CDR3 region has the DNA TGTGCCAGCAGCTTAGATGGGACAGGGGGCTTTGGGGCCAACGTCCTGACTTTC. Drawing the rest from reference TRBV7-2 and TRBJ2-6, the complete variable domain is GAGVSQSPSNKVTEKGKDVELRCDPISGHTALYWYRQSLGQGLEFLIYFQGNSAPDKSGLPSDRFSAERTGGSVSTLTIQRTQQEDSAVYLCASSLDGTGGFGANVLTFGAGSRLTVL.

The CDR3 DNA follows: TGTGCCAGCAGCTTAGGCCTCAATGAGCAGTTCTTC. Its translation is CASSLGLNEQFF. The V call is TRBV13, the J call TRBJ2-1; D is uncertain. The CDR3 is made up of 12 amino acids. With 0 bases removed from V and 6 bases from J, the gap between germline ends came to 3 bases. CDR1 and CDR2 (germline): PRHDT, FYEKMQ (reference sequence).

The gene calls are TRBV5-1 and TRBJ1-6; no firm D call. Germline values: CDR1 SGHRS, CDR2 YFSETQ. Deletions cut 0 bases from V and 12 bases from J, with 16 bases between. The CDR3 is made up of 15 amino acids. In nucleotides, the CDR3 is TGCGCCAGCAGCTTGGGTAGCCAGCTGATCGAACCCCTCCACTTT. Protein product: CASSLGSQLIEPLHF. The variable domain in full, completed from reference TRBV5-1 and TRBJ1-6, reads KAGVTQTPRYLIKTRGQQVTLSCSPISGHRSVSWYQQTPGQGLQFLFEYFSETQRNKGNFPGRFSGRQFSNSRSEMNVSTLELGDSALYLCASSLGSQLIEPLHFGNGTRLTVT.

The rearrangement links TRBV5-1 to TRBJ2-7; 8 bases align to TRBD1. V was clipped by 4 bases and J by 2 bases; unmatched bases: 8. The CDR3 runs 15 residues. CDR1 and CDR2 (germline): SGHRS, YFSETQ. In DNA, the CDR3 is TGCGCCAGCAGCAGAATAGGACAGGGCGCCTACGAGCAGTACTTC. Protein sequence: CASSRIGQGAYEQYF.

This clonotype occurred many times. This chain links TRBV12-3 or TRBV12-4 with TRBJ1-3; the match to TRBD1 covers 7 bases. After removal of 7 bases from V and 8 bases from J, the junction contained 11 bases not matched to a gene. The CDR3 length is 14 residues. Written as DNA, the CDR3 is TGTGCCAGCACAGGTTCAGGGGGAGGGTACACCATATATTTT. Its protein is CASTGSGGGYTIYF.

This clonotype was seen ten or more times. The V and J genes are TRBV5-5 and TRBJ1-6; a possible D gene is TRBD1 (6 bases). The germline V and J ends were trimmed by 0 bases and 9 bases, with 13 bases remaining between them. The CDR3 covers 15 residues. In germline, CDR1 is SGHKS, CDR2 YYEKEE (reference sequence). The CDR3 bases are TGTGCCAGCAGCTTGGTTGGACAGCCGGGTTCACCCCTCCACTTT. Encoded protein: CASSLVGQPGSPLHF. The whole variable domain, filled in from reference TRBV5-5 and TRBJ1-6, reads DAGVTQSPTHLIKTRGQQVTLRCSPISGHKSVSWYQQVLGQGPQFIFQYYEKEERGRGNFPDRFSARQFPNYSSELNVNALLLGDSALYLCASSLVGQPGSPLHFGNGTRLTVT.

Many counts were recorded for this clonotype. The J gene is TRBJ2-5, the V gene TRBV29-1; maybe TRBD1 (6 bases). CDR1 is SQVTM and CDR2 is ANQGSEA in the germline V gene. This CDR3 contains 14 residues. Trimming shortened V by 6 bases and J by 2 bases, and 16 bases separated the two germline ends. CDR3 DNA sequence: TGCAGCGTAGCTCAGGGGAAAAAACAAGAGACCCAGTACTTC. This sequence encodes CSVAQGKKQETQYF.